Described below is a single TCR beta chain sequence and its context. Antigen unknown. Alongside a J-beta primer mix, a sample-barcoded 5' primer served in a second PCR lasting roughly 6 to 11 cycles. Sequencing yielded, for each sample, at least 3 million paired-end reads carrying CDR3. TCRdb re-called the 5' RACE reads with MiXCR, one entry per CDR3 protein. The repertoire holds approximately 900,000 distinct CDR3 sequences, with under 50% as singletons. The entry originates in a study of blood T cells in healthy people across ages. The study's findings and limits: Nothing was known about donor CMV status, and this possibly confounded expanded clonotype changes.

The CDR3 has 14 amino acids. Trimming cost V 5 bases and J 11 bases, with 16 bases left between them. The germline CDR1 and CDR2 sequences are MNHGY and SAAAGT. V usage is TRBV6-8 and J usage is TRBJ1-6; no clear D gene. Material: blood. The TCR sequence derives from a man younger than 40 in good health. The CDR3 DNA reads TGTGCCAGCAGTCGAGCCGTCCTAAGGACACCCCTCCACTTT. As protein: CASSRAVLRTPLHF.